The clone carrying this TCR beta chain was recorded a few times. The antigen remains unidentified. The trim removed 3 bases at V and 3 bases at J, leaving 6 bases unmatched. The CDR3 length is 15 residues. Germline lookup yields CDR1 MGHRA and CDR2 YSYEKL. The data belong to a study of response to subunit inactivated influenza vaccine. Study-wide results and caveats: It was the authors' suggestion that each seasonal influenza vaccination recruits few new T cells.

TCRdb fed the RT-PCR reads into MiXCR, producing one record per CDR3 protein. The table includes roughly 500,000 distinct CDR3 sequences, approximately 17% detected once. The origin of this receptor is a man in his fifties or sixties who received an inactivated influenza vaccine. Sequences were derived from CD4+ T cells sorted from PBMCs, sampled approximately 25 months after vaccination. This chain uses TRBV4-1 with TRBJ2-5; TRBD1 agrees at 8 bases. CDR3 sequence reads: CASSHLTGVEETQYF. CDR3 in DNA: TGCGCCAGCAGCCACCTGACAGGGGTTGAAGAGACCCAGTACTTC.